This record concerns one TCR beta chain sequence. These data belong to a study of T-cell memory formation after mild COVID-19. Germline assignment: CDR1 LGHNA and CDR2 YNFKEQ. This CDR3 spans 17 amino acids. V shed 1 base and J shed 1 base, with 13 bases lying between them. TCR alpha and TCR beta cDNA libraries carrying sample barcodes and UMIs came from 5'RACE with constant-segment primers. TCRdb ran MiXCR on the 5' RACE reads and lists one entry per CDR3 protein. The table includes roughly 170,000 distinct CDR3 sequences, roughly 18% detected once. Sequencing used PBMCs or a T cell subset sorted from them (not recorded which). This sequence was found in a man aged 18 to 29 who had mild COVID-19 (a few samples of this study predate the infection). Cell type and time point are not known. This rearrangement joins TRBV4-2 to TRBJ2-2; weak D call: TRBD2 (6 bases). The chain's CDR3 is CASSQGSQGLNTGELFF. In DNA form, the CDR3 reads TGTGCCAGCAGCCAAGGTTCCCAGGGACTGAACACCGGGGAGCTGTTTTTT.